These 21 T cell receptor beta chains were sequenced from one sample in a study of chemoradiotherapy in HPV16-positive cancers. Clones were read by immunoSEQ multiplex PCR, and TCRdb kept only the in-frame ones, dropping some. The repertoire holds around 13,000 clones, with 77% as singletons. Sampling was performed from a patient who underwent chemoradiotherapy. The receptor source for this set is a human donor with HPV-associated anogenital cancer.

The count of this clone is one. V and J are TRBV11-2 and TRBJ2-3; the match to TRBD1 covers 10 bases. Trimming at V came to 5 bases and at J to 7 bases, leaving 6 bases not matched to a gene. The CDR3 loop spans 14 amino acids. Germline-derived CDR1 and CDR2 are SGHAT and FQNNGV. The CDR3 DNA is TGTGCCAGCAGCCTCGGACAGGGGGAGTATACGCAGTATTTT. Translation gives CASSLGQGEYTQYF.

The V call is TRBV6-5, the J call TRBJ2-1; no clear D. V was pared by 2 bases and J by 9 bases, with 11 bases between. This CDR3 is built from 13 residues. Germline loops: CDR1 MNHEY, CDR2 SVGAGI. CDR3 region: CASSYGQHGEQFF. The CDR3 DNA reads TGTGCCAGCAGTTACGGTCAGCACGGTGAGCAGTTCTTC.

This clone is a singleton in its sample. V is TRBV5-4 and J is TRBJ1-3; no reliable D call. Trimming removed 3 bases from V and 0 bases from J, with 19 bases in between. The germline CDR1 and CDR2 sequences are SGHNT and YYREEE (reference sequence). The CDR3 consists of 18 residues. In nucleotides, the CDR3 is TGTGCCAGCAGCTCAAGGGTGGGAGCCGGAGGCTCTGGAAACACCATATATTTT. Residues: CASSSRVGAGGSGNTIYF.

This clone was picked up a small number of times. The chain is built from TRBV5-1 and TRBJ2-7; 8 nucleotides agree with TRBD1. Germline V gene data show CDR1 as SGHRS and CDR2 as YFSETQ. The junction had 5 bases not matched to a gene; V was cut back by 2 bases and J by 1 base. The CDR3 runs to 15 residues. The CDR3: CASSFGQGLSYEQYF. CDR3 in DNA: TGCGCCAGCAGCTTTGGACAGGGACTTTCCTACGAGCAGTACTTC.

The V and J genes are TRBV5-1 and TRBJ2-1, with 15 positions matching TRBD2. The J segment lost 8 bases and the V segment lost 2 bases, leaving 5 bases of the junction unmatched. Per germline, CDR1 SGHRS and CDR2 YFSETQ. The CDR3 extends over 16 amino acids. DNA of the CDR3: TGCGCCAGCAGCTTACGGACTAGCGGGGGGGGTGATGAGCAGTTCTTC. It yields the protein CASSLRTSGGGDEQFF.

A few counts support this clone. The V call is TRBV7-2, the J call TRBJ2-3, with 9 bases that match TRBD2. The CDR3 extends over 16 amino acids. V lost 1 base, J lost 2 bases, and 4 bases stayed unmatched. Germline V CDR1 and CDR2: SGHTA, FQGNSA. The CDR3 nucleotides are TGTGCCAGCAGCTTAGTGGCGGGGGGGATCACAGATACGCAGTATTTT. This encodes CASSLVAGGITDTQYF.

The chain is built from TRBV14 and TRBJ1-2; the D gene is possibly TRBD1 (5 bases). V lost 1 base and J lost 8, with 17 bases in between. Germline V lookup: CDR1 SGHDN, CDR2 FVKESK. The CDR3 sequence is 15 residues long. CDR3 residues: CASSQGSGGNRGYTF. CDR3 bases: TGTGCCAGCAGCCAAGGGTCCGGGGGGAATAGAGGCTACACCTTC.

This chain joins TRBV29-1 and TRBJ2-7, with 7 positions matching TRBD1. This CDR3 comprises 13 residues. V shed 4 bases and J 2 bases; nucleotides not matched to a gene: 5. The germline V gene has CDR1 SQVTM and CDR2 ANQGSEA. CDR3 sequence: CSVAGGTTYEQYF. The CDR3 DNA sequence: TGCAGCGTTGCAGGGGGTACGACCTACGAGCAGTACTTC.

The sample holds a few counts of this clone. CDR3 region: CASSSRLQRNYGYTF. The DNA for the CDR3 is TGTGCCAGCAGCTCTCGCCTACAGAGAAACTATGGCTACACCTTC. The rearrangement links TRBV11-2 to TRBJ1-2; no firm D call. The CDR3 spans 15 residues. CDR1 and CDR2 (germline): SGHAT, FQNNGV. The ends were cut back, 4 bases at V and 2 bases at J, with 14 bases in the middle. Based on the CDR3 plus reference TRBV11-2 and TRBJ1-2, the full variable domain is EAGVAQSPRYKIIEKRQSVAFWCNPISGHATLYWYQQILGQGPKLLIQFQNNGVVDDSQLPKDRFSAERLKGVDSTLKIQPAKLEDSAVYLCASSSRLQRNYGYTFGSGTRLTVV.

The genes are TRBV7-6 and TRBJ2-5; D may be TRBD1 or TRBD2 (5 bases each). Between the trimmed V and J ends, which lost 2 bases and 5 bases, there was a span of 15 bases. Germline CDR1 and CDR2: SGHVS and FNYEAQ. CDR3 length equals 15 residues. The CDR3 DNA follows: TGTGCCAGCAGCTTATCGGGGCCCCGTATGGAGACCCAGTACTTC. Residues: CASSLSGPRMETQYF.

In DNA, the CDR3 is TGTGCCAGCAGCTTGGAGTACCGGGACAGCAGAGGGGCAGATACGCAGTATTTT. Protein: CASSLEYRDSRGADTQYF. The chain links TRBV5-4 to TRBJ2-3; TRBD1 agrees at 7 bases. The J segment lost 4 bases and the V segment lost 0 bases, leaving 14 bases of the junction unmatched. CDR1 SGHNT and CDR2 YYREEE come from the germline V gene (reference sequence). CDR3 length: 18 amino acids.

The V call is TRBV7-2, the J call TRBJ2-5, with TRBD1 identical over 7 bases. The CDR3 spans 14 residues. Germline values: CDR1 SGHTA, CDR2 FQGNSA. Trimming took 5 bases from V and 2 from J; bases not matched to a gene: 5. CDR3 nucleotide sequence: TGTGCCAGCAGCAAGAACAGGGGACAAGAGACCCAGTACTTC. Its translation is CASSKNRGQETQYF.

This clone appeared a few times. V gene TRBV7-2 combines with J gene TRBJ2-7; 7 bases are a match to TRBD2. Germline V gives CDR1 SGHTA, CDR2 FQGNSA. The V and J ends lost 5 bases and 2 bases, in that order; junction bases with no gene match: 6. The CDR3 is 14 amino acids. The CDR3 DNA reads TGTGCCAGCAGCACCCAAAGCGGGACCTACGAGCAGTACTTC. It yields the protein CASSTQSGTYEQYF.

The chain employs TRBV7-6 and TRBJ2-1, with TRBD2 matching 10 bases. Germline CDR1 is SGHVS and CDR2 is FNYEAQ. This CDR3 is built from 17 residues. V lost 0 bases, J lost 10 bases, and 12 bases stayed unmatched. The CDR3: CASSLAGSGGGLREQFF. In DNA form, the CDR3 reads TGTGCCAGCAGCTTAGCGGGGAGCGGGGGGGGCCTTCGGGAGCAGTTCTTC.

The chain employs TRBV29-1 and TRBJ1-3; D not certain. The CDR3 totals 13 residues. Trimming left V 7 bases short and J 0 bases short, with 10 bases between. The germline gives CDR1 SQVTM, CDR2 ANQGSEA. The CDR3 DNA reads TGCAGCGGGGGAAGTTCCTCTGGAAACACCATATATTTT. Translation gives CSGGSSSGNTIYF.

In its sample, this clone was seen once. CDR3: CASRQGAFTRDNEQFF. Here the CDR3 DNA reads TGCGCCAGCAGGCAGGGTGCATTCACCCGCGACAATGAGCAGTTCTTC. V usage is TRBV4-1 and J usage is TRBJ2-1; a possible D gene is TRBD1 (5 bases). The CDR3 totals 16 residues. Deletions cut 6 bases from V and 5 bases from J, with 20 bases between. Per germline, CDR1 MGHRA and CDR2 YSYEKL.

The J gene is TRBJ1-5, the V gene TRBV30; possibly TRBD1 for D (5 bases). This CDR3 is built from 13 residues. Trimming took 2 bases from V and 10 from J, leaving 15 bases between them. Germline loops: CDR1 GTSNPN, CDR2 SVGIG (reference sequence). The CDR3 bases are TGTGCCTGGAGTACAGGCGGTGGTTCTCCCCAGCATTTT. Translation gives CAWSTGGGSPQHF. The variable domain in full, with the rest retrieved from reference TRBV30 and TRBJ1-5, is SQTIHQWPATLVQPVGSPLSLECTVEGTSNPNLYWYRQAAGRGLQLLFYSVGIGQISSEVPQNLSASRPQDRQFILSSKKLLLSDSGFYLCAWSTGGGSPQHFGDGTRLSIL.

The chain carries TRBV6-4 and TRBJ2-3; 8 nucleotides line up with TRBD1. Losses at the gene ends were 3 bases for V and 2 bases for J; bases not matched to a gene: 4. The CDR3 runs 15 residues. CDR1 and CDR2 (germline): MRHNA, SNTAGT. CDR3 nucleotide sequence: TGTGCCAGCAGTGAGTCACAGGGGGACACAGATACGCAGTATTTT. It specifies CASSESQGDTDTQYF.

This sequence joins TRBV14 and TRBJ2-1; D not certain. Germline values: CDR1 SGHDN, CDR2 FVKESK. V lost 4 bases and J 4 bases, leaving 14 bases between the germline ends. The CDR3 loop spans 15 amino acids. The CDR3 DNA sequence: TGTGCCAGCAGCCCCCTCTTAGGGATTTACAATGAGCAGTTCTTC. This translates into CASSPLLGIYNEQFF. Supplemented by reference TRBV14 and TRBJ2-1, the full variable domain reads EAGVTQFPSHSVIEKGQTVTLRCDPISGHDNLYWYRRVMGKEIKFLLHFVKESKQDESGMPNNRFLAERTGGTYSTLKVQPAELEDSGVYFCASSPLLGIYNEQFFGPGTRLTVL.

This clone was picked up a small number of times. The chain combines TRBV14 with TRBJ2-1; the match to TRBD2 covers 12 bases. The V and J ends lost 4 bases and 6 bases, in that order; junction bases with no gene match: 1. The germline V gene has CDR1 SGHDN and CDR2 FVKESK. The length of the CDR3 is 14 residues. CDR3 loop: CASSPTSGGNEQFF. The CDR3 DNA is TGTGCCAGCAGCCCGACTAGCGGGGGCAATGAGCAGTTCTTC. The whole variable domain, filled in from reference TRBV14 and TRBJ2-1, reads EAGVTQFPSHSVIEKGQTVTLRCDPISGHDNLYWYRRVMGKEIKFLLHFVKESKQDESGMPNNRFLAERTGGTYSTLKVQPAELEDSGVYFCASSPTSGGNEQFFGPGTRLTVL.

The V call is TRBV6-1, the J call TRBJ1-6; D is unresolved. Germline CDR1 MNHNS, CDR2 SASEGT. V was pared by 9 bases and J by 7 bases, with 19 bases between. This CDR3 comprises 15 residues. This CDR3 reads CASTATISANSPLHF. In nucleotides, the CDR3 is TGTGCCAGTACCGCGACCATATCGGCCAATTCACCCCTCCACTTT.